What follows are 22 T cell receptor beta chains derived from one specimen sequenced in a study of patients and donors after allogeneic stem cell transplantation. TCRdb passed the RT-PCR reads through MiXCR, listing each CDR3 protein once. The repertoire holds approximately 200,000 distinct CDR3 sequences, roughly 38% seen once, with around 10% in the top ten. Sample: blood, either unsorted or a sorted T cell fraction (not recorded which). These receptors all stem from a human donor who was either an allogeneic HSCT recipient or a stem cell or donor lymphocyte infusion donor (not recorded which). It is not recorded whose cells these are; they may come from a transplant donor.

This sequence joins TRBV20-1 and TRBJ2-2, with TRBD2 identical over 9 bases. This CDR3 has 15 amino acids. The J segment lost 5 bases and the V segment lost 0 bases, leaving 4 bases of the junction unmatched. In germline, CDR1 is DFQATT, CDR2 SNEGSKA (reference sequence). The CDR3 DNA is TGCAGTGCTAGAGAGGGACTAGCTGGTACCGGGGAGCTGTTTTTT. Its protein product is CSAREGLAGTGELFF.

This clonotype has just a few counts. The V gene is TRBV5-1, the J gene TRBJ1-2, with D unclear. Germline V lookup: CDR1 SGHRS, CDR2 YFSETQ. CDR3 length equals 15 residues. V was trimmed by 0 bases and J by 5 bases, leaving 14 bases between them. The CDR3 nucleotides read TGCGCCAGCAGCTTGGGGACGGATCACCTTTATGGCTACACCTTC. It specifies CASSLGTDHLYGYTF.

The chain joins TRBV2 to TRBJ1-6; D is uncertain. Germline-derived CDR1 and CDR2 are SNHLY and FYNNEI. Trimming shortened V by 4 bases and J by 7 bases, and 11 bases separated the two germline ends. The CDR3 totals 14 residues. The CDR3 sequence is CASSVGMRNSPLHF. CDR3 bases: TGTGCCAGCAGTGTGGGGATGAGGAATTCACCCCTCCACTTT.

V and J are TRBV29-1 and TRBJ2-1, with D possibly being TRBD1 (7 bases). Deletions cut 4 bases from V and 7 bases from J, with 20 bases between. CDR3 length: 15 residues. Germline V gene data show CDR1 as SQVTM and CDR2 as ANQGSEA. This chain's CDR3 is CSVVPLAGGRNEQFF. Written as DNA, the CDR3 is TGCAGCGTTGTACCCCTCGCAGGGGGGAGGAATGAGCAGTTCTTC.

This clonotype was detected ten times or more. The CDR3, as DNA: TGTGCCATCAGACGGACAGGGGAAGATAACTCTGAAGCTTTCTTT. Translation: CAIRRTGEDNSEAFF. This chain joins TRBV10-3 and TRBJ1-1; 9 positions agree with TRBD1. The CDR3 totals 15 residues. Germline values: CDR1 ENHRY, CDR2 SYGVKD. The junction had 11 bases not matched to a gene; V was cut back by 6 bases and J by 6 bases.

A remark on this clonotype: Compared with germline, one end of the junction differs, possibly owing to a read error. This chain links TRBV5-1 with TRBJ2-5; 8 nucleotides line up with TRBD2. This CDR3 has 13 residues. CDR1 is SGHRS, CDR2 YFSETQ, per germline. CDR3 region: CASRLGLGETQYF. CDR3 bases: TGCGCCAGCAGATTGGGACTAGGGGAGACCCAGTACTTC. The full variable domain, in which reference TRBV5-1 and TRBJ2-5 provide the parts outside the CDR3, is KAGVTQTPRYLIKTRGQQVTLSCSPISGHRSVSWYQQTPGQGLQFLFEYFSETQRNKGNFPGRFSGRQFSNSRSEMNVSTLELGDSALYLCASRLGLGETQYFGPGTRLLVL.

The CDR3 is CASSLAWAEAFF. CDR3 DNA sequence: TGTGCCAGCAGCTTAGCATGGGCTGAAGCTTTCTTT. The chain recombines TRBV7-2 with TRBJ1-1, with D unresolved. The CDR3 extends over 12 amino acids. Germline values: CDR1 SGHTA, CDR2 FQGNSA. The V end was cut by 0 bases, the J end by 6 bases, with 5 bases between.

This clonotype was recorded at least ten times. J is TRBJ1-1 and V is TRBV12-3 or TRBV12-4; D gene uncertain. The CDR3 is 15 residues long. V was trimmed by 3 bases and J by 0 bases, leaving 11 bases between them. CDR3 in DNA: TGTGCCAGCAGTTTTCCGCCTGACCTGAACACTGAAGCTTTCTTT. Its translation: CASSFPPDLNTEAFF.

The chain recombines TRBV5-1 with TRBJ2-7, with 8 bases lining up with TRBD1. This CDR3 has 15 residues. Germline lookup yields CDR1 SGHRS and CDR2 YFSETQ. The J segment lost 4 bases and the V segment lost 0 bases, leaving 6 bases of the junction unmatched. Written as DNA, the CDR3 is TGCGCCAGCAGCTTGGACTCACAGGGGGGTTACGAGCAGTACTTC. Its protein product is CASSLDSQGGYEQYF. The whole variable domain, filled in from reference TRBV5-1 and TRBJ2-7, reads KAGVTQTPRYLIKTRGQQVTLSCSPISGHRSVSWYQQTPGQGLQFLFEYFSETQRNKGNFPGRFSGRQFSNSRSEMNVSTLELGDSALYLCASSLDSQGGYEQYFGPGTRLTVT.

There are a few counts of this clonotype. The rearrangement joins TRBV29-1 to TRBJ2-5; 8 bases agree with TRBD1. With 4 bases clipped from V and 5 bases from J, the junction kept 6 bases outside the gene matches. CDR3 size: 13 residues. Germline V CDR1 and CDR2: SQVTM, ANQGSEA. The CDR3: CSVVTGDWETQYF. CDR3 DNA: TGCAGCGTTGTGACAGGGGATTGGGAGACCCAGTACTTC.

This clonotype was observed a few times. J is TRBJ2-3 and V is TRBV2; the D gene is possibly TRBD2 (6 bases). This CDR3 is 13 amino acids long. In germline, CDR1 is SNHLY, CDR2 FYNNEI. V was trimmed by 4 bases and J by 14 bases, leaving 19 bases between them. For the CDR3, the DNA is TGTGCCAGCAGTGGGGCTCCCCCCGGGGGACGGTATTTT. Translating it yields CASSGAPPGGRYF.

The CDR3 DNA reads TGTGCCAGCAGTACCAACGACCGAAATTCACCCCTCCACTTT. This sequence encodes CASSTNDRNSPLHF. This chain uses TRBV28 with TRBJ1-6; no definite D call. The V gene lost 5 bases and the J gene lost 7 bases, with 12 bases spanning the gap. The CDR3 has 14 amino acids. CDR1 and CDR2 from the germline V gene are MDHEN and SYDVKM.

There are a few counts of this clonotype. This chain joins TRBV12-3 or TRBV12-4 and TRBJ1-5, with D perhaps matching TRBD1 (5 bases). Trimming left V 6 bases short and J 2 bases short, with 11 bases between. The CDR3 totals 14 residues. This chain's CDR3 is CASRGAGGNQPQHF. For the CDR3, the DNA is TGTGCCAGCAGAGGGGCCGGGGGCAATCAGCCCCAGCATTTT.

The chain links TRBV5-1 to TRBJ2-7; no clear D gene. CDR1 is SGHRS and CDR2 is YFSETQ in the germline V gene. V shed 0 bases and J shed 0 bases, with 7 bases lying between them. The CDR3 covers 14 residues. The DNA for the CDR3 is TGCGCCAGCAGCTTGGTGCCGAGCTCCTACGAGCAGTACTTC. Translation gives CASSLVPSSYEQYF.

The chain joins TRBV4-2 to TRBJ2-1; D perhaps matches TRBD2 (5 bases). Per germline, CDR1 LGHNA and CDR2 YNFKEQ. The CDR3 covers 16 residues. V lost 0 bases to trimming and J lost 0 bases, with 9 bases between them. The CDR3 is CASSQDARGSYNEQFF. CDR3 DNA sequence: TGTGCCAGCAGCCAAGACGCACGGGGCTCCTACAATGAGCAGTTCTTC.

The chain joins TRBV7-8 to TRBJ1-1; no clear D gene. The germline V gene has CDR1 SGHVS and CDR2 FQNEAQ. V was cut by 0 bases and J by 2 bases, with 10 bases left in between. The length of the CDR3 is 15 residues. This CDR3 reads CASSLALGPNTEAFF. The CDR3, as DNA: TGTGCCAGCAGCTTAGCGCTGGGTCCCAACACTGAAGCTTTCTTT.

The chain recombines TRBV5-1 with TRBJ2-7, with TRBD1 matching 8 bases. Unmatched junction bases numbered 9, after V lost 4 bases and J lost 6 bases. Germline-derived CDR1 and CDR2 are SGHRS and YFSETQ. There are 14 residues in the CDR3. The CDR3 sequence: CASSQTGTGGEQYF. The CDR3 DNA is TGCGCCAGCAGCCAAACCGGGACAGGTGGCGAGCAGTACTTC.

This clonotype has ten or more counts. The chain recombines TRBV6-6 with TRBJ2-3, with D possibly being TRBD1 or TRBD2 (5 bases each). The CDR3 has 12 amino acids. Germline-derived CDR1 and CDR2 are MNHNY and SVGAGI (reference sequence). Trimming left V 10 bases short and J 7 bases short, with 15 bases between. CDR3 loop: CAILGEQNTQYF. CDR3 nucleotide sequence: TGTGCCATCCTGGGGGAACAAAATACGCAGTATTTT.

V usage is TRBV10-2 and J usage is TRBJ2-7, with 8 bases that match TRBD1. The CDR3 contains 14 residues. Trimming took 3 bases from V and 3 from J; bases not matched to a gene: 4. Germline V gives CDR1 WSHSY, CDR2 SAAADI. The CDR3 here is CASSERTGSYEQYF. DNA of the CDR3: TGCGCCAGCAGTGAACGGACAGGGAGCTACGAGCAGTACTTC.

This rearrangement joins TRBV9 to TRBJ2-1; D is perhaps TRBD2 (6 bases). The V gene lost 1 base and the J gene lost 0 bases, with 8 bases spanning the gap. CDR1 and CDR2 (germline): SGDLS, YYNGEE. This CDR3 spans 15 amino acids. CDR3 DNA: TGTGCCAGCAGCGTACTGGGAGGCTCCTACAATGAGCAGTTCTTC. Translated: CASSVLGGSYNEQFF.

This clonotype has just a few counts. This sequence joins TRBV10-3 and TRBJ2-7; no clear D. The CDR3 has 14 amino acids. Germline CDR1 ENHRY, CDR2 SYGVKD. V was trimmed by 2 bases and J by 0 bases, leaving 8 bases between them. The CDR3 region is CAISEGSPSYEQYF. The CDR3 region has the DNA TGTGCCATCAGTGAGGGTTCCCCCTCCTACGAGCAGTACTTC.

The V call is TRBV10-3, the J call TRBJ1-2, with TRBD1 as a possible D gene (6 bases). V lost 0 bases to trimming and J lost 8 bases, with 16 bases between them. This CDR3 comprises 15 residues. The germline gives CDR1 ENHRY, CDR2 SYGVKD. The CDR3 region is CAISESETGTGGYTF. DNA for the CDR3: TGTGCCATCAGTGAGTCCGAGACAGGAACGGGGGGCTACACCTTC.